This TCR beta chain was found in a study of post-analysis software for immune sequencing data. V dropped 4 bases and J dropped 4; count of bases not matched to a gene: 10. In germline, CDR1 is SGHNT, CDR2 YYREEE (reference sequence). There are 16 residues in the CDR3. Study-wide findings and caveats: The study found TRBV5-6, TRBV5-1 and TRBV20-1 among a few TRBV segments more frequent in patients than controls.

This clonotype was recorded a few times. Its cognate antigen is unknown. cDNA libraries for TCR beta contained unique molecular identifiers. TCRdb fed the PCR reads into MiXCR, producing one record per CDR3 protein. The sample includes hundreds of thousands of distinct CDR3 sequences, less than 35% seen only once; the top ten take 0.5% to 0.6%. This TCR came from a girl aged 5-17 years with multiple sclerosis. This chain uses TRBV5-4 with TRBJ2-3, with 9 bases fitting TRBD1. The source material was blood. CDR3 loop: CASSNPGQGVADTQYF. The CDR3 DNA sequence: TGTGCCAGCAGCAATCCGGGACAGGGTGTGGCAGATACGCAGTATTTT.